A single sample is the source of the 16 T cell receptor beta chains below, sequenced in a study of T cells in women clearing cervical HPV infection. The protocol was immunoSEQ multiplex PCR, while the TCRdb copy is restricted to in-frame clones and leaves out a portion. The sample totals about 14,000 clones. Sequencing was done on a sample of blood buffy coat. The receptor set was obtained from a woman between 18 and 70 years old with a cervical HPV16 infection that either progressed to CIN3+ or cleared (not recorded which).

Comments on this clone: The read stops 3 residues short of the end of the CDR3; the missing end is completed from the germline J gene. J is TRBJ1-2 and V is TRBV7-2; D is undetermined. This CDR3 region has 14 residues. The germline CDR1 and CDR2 sequences are SGHTA and FQGNSA. CDR3 amino acids: CASSLGLIAYDYTF. The CDR3 DNA, read in part, is TGTGCCAGCAGCTTAGGCCTTATCGCCTACGAC.

Comments on this clone: The read halts 3 residues ahead of the CDR3 end, with the missing end drawn from the germline J gene. This rearrangement joins TRBV13 to TRBJ2-3; tentative D call: TRBD2 (6 bases). Germline-derived CDR1 and CDR2 are PRHDT and FYEKMQ (reference sequence). The CDR3 extends over 14 amino acids. V lost 1 base and J 1 base, leaving 6 bases between the germline ends. The covered CDR3 bases are TGTGCCAGCAGCTTAGCGGGGGGCACAGATACG. This codes for CASSLAGGTDT. The full CDR3 is CASSLAGGTDTQYF.

Remarks on this clone: The germline gene is not matched at one end of the junction; a read error may be the cause. From the germline J gene comes the end of the CDR3, since the read stops 3 residues before it. The chain uses TRBV7-3 and TRBJ2-1; maybe TRBD2 (7 bases). Germline V gene data show CDR1 as SGHTA and CDR2 as FQGTGA. The CDR3 runs 17 residues. The CDR3 DNA, read in part, is TGTGCCAGCAGATTAACGGCTAGCGCGGGGGCCTGGTATGAG. This codes for CASRLTASAGAWYE. In full, the CDR3 reads CASRLTASAGAWYEQFF.

Regarding this clone: The CDR3 end is not reached by the read, which stops 3 residues before it; the germline J gene fills it in. V usage is TRBV7-8 and J usage is TRBJ2-1, with 8 nucleotides matching TRBD2. The trim removed 3 bases at V and 4 bases at J, leaving 11 bases unmatched. This CDR3 spans 17 amino acids. In germline, CDR1 is SGHVS, CDR2 FQNEAQ. This CDR3 reads CASSFTTGTRHYNEQFF. CDR3 bases read: TGTGCCAGCAGCTTTACCACCGGGACTAGACATTACAATGAG.

CDR3 amino acids: CASSPNFAVANTGELFF. The part of the CDR3 DNA that was read is TGTGCCAGCAGCCCCAATTTTGCAGTCGCGAACACCGGGGAG. The V gene is TRBV14, the J gene TRBJ2-2; no reliable D call. Coverage ceases 3 residues before the CDR3 finishes, and the germline J gene fills in the end. Germline V CDR1 and CDR2: SGHDN, FVKESK. This CDR3 is 17 amino acids long. The germline V and J ends were trimmed by 4 bases and 0 bases, with 15 bases remaining between them.

Regarding this clone: The observed sequence ends 3 residues before the CDR3 terminus, with the missing tail filled in from the germline J gene. The V and J genes are TRBV6-2 or TRBV6-3 and TRBJ2-7; 10 bases agree with TRBD2. Germline loops: CDR1 MNHEY, CDR2 SVGEGT. The CDR3 length is 16 residues. The V gene end was trimmed by 2 bases and the J gene end by 2 bases; junction bases not matched to a gene: 6. The CDR3 DNA, read in part, is TGTGCCAGCAGTTACCCAACTAGCGGGGCGCCCTACGAG. Translated: CASSYPTSGAPYE. The CDR3 in full is CASSYPTSGAPYEQYF.

Concerning this clone itself: The read terminates 3 residues before the CDR3 end, so the remaining end is supplied by the germline J gene. The gene calls are TRBV7-2 and TRBJ1-2; D might be TRBD1 (5 bases). Germline lookup yields CDR1 SGHTA and CDR2 FQGNSA. With 3 bases removed from V and 3 bases from J, the gap between germline ends came to 11 bases. This CDR3 has 14 amino acids. Partial CDR3 DNA: TGTGCCAGCAGCTTTCAGGGAGGGGACTATGGC. Translated: CASSFQGGDYG. The full CDR3 reads CASSFQGGDYGYTF.

As concerns this clone: The sequenced fragment ends 3 residues before the CDR3 boundary, so the rest is inferred from the germline J gene. The chain couples TRBV7-9 to TRBJ2-5; D uncertain. V was clipped by 2 bases and J by 3 bases, with 4 bases between them. In germline, CDR1 is SEHNR, CDR2 FQNEAQ (reference sequence). The CDR3 length is 12 residues. Partial CDR3 DNA: TGTGCCAGCAGCTTAACGGAAGAGACC. As protein: CASSLTEET. The entire CDR3 protein is CASSLTEETQYF.

A word on this clone: With the read ending 3 residues before the CDR3 end, the germline J gene is used to fill in that end. The rearrangement joins TRBV5-1 to TRBJ2-1; 8 positions match TRBD1. This CDR3 contains 16 residues. Looked up from germline, CDR1 is SGHRS and CDR2 is YFSETQ. The trim removed 0 bases at V and 7 bases at J, leaving 9 bases unmatched. CDR3 protein: CASSLVVQGAENEQFF. The sequenced part of the CDR3 DNA is TGCGCCAGCAGCTTGGTTGTCCAGGGGGCTGAGAATGAG.

A remark on this clone: The CDR3 extends 3 residues past the end of the read, so its final part is completed from the germline J gene. This chain uses TRBV20-1 with TRBJ2-5; D is possibly TRBD1 (5 bases). V was pared by 4 bases and J by 3 bases, with 9 bases between. The germline V gene has CDR1 DFQATT and CDR2 SNEGSKA (reference sequence). This CDR3 region has 12 residues. Here the CDR3 reads CSAKGVEETQYF. The CDR3 bases that were read are TGCAGTGCTAAAGGGGTCGAAGAGACC.

For this clone: The read finishes 3 residues shy of the CDR3 end, and the germline J gene is used to complete it. The sample has other DNA sequences that encode this CDR3 too. The V gene is TRBV6-2 or TRBV6-3, the J gene TRBJ1-1; unclear D gene. CDR3 size: 11 residues. CDR1 and CDR2 (germline): MNHEY, SVGEGT. Partial CDR3 DNA: TGTGCCAGCAGTTACTCCTACGAA. The encoded protein is CASSYSYE. The CDR3 in its entirety is CASSYSYEAFF.

Notes on this clone: The junction differs from germline at one of its ends, possibly a read error. The CDR3 protein is CASSQDGTSYEQYF. The CDR3 bases that were read are TGCGCCAGCAGCCAAGACGGGACTAGCTACGAG. This rearrangement joins TRBV4-2 to TRBJ2-7, with 8 bases aligning to TRBD2. The DNA ends 3 residues before the CDR3 does, and the rest of the CDR3 is filled in from the germline J gene. This CDR3 contains 14 residues. Germline V lookup: CDR1 LGHNA, CDR2 YNFKEQ.

With respect to this clone: The DNA ends 3 residues before the CDR3 does, and the rest of the CDR3 is filled in from the germline J gene. The sample carries other DNA sequences with the same CDR3. The V gene is TRBV19, the J gene TRBJ1-3, with D possibly matching TRBD1 (6 bases). Trimming stripped 2 bases from V and 3 bases from J, with 8 bases between. This CDR3 contains 14 residues. Germline V lookup: CDR1 LNHDA, CDR2 SQIVND (reference sequence). The part of the CDR3 DNA that was read is TGTGCCAGTAGTATAAGGGGACATGGAAACACC. Its protein product is CASSIRGHGNT. The entire CDR3 protein reads CASSIRGHGNTIYF.

Comments on this clone: The DNA ends 3 residues before the CDR3 does, and the rest of the CDR3 is filled in from the germline J gene. V is TRBV28 and J is TRBJ2-7; 10 bases are shared with TRBD2. V lost 5 bases, J lost 3 bases, and 16 bases stayed unmatched. Germline V CDR1 and CDR2: MDHEN, SYDVKM. The CDR3 consists of 18 residues. The sequenced CDR3 bases are TGTGCCAGCAGTAAGTCGGCGTCTCTAGCGGGAGTAGGCTACGAG. Translation gives CASSKSASLAGVGYE. The full CDR3 protein is CASSKSASLAGVGYEQYF. The full variable domain, rest sourced from reference TRBV28 and TRBJ2-7, is DVKVTQSSRYLVKRTGEKVFLECVQDMDHENMFWYRQDPGLGLRLIYFSYDVKMKEKGDIPEGYSVSREKKERFSLILESASTNQTSMYLCASSKSASLAGVGYEQYFGPGTRLTVT.

Worth noting for this clone: The read stops 3 residues short of the end of the CDR3; the missing end is completed from the germline J gene. J is TRBJ1-2 and V is TRBV9, with D possibly matching TRBD1 (5 bases). This CDR3 is 14 amino acids long. Between the trimmed V and J ends, which lost 0 bases and 1 base, there was a span of 7 bases. Germline V gene lookup returns CDR1 SGDLS and CDR2 YYNGEE. The chain's CDR3 is CASSVVGDNYGYTF. The sequenced part of the CDR3 DNA is TGTGCCAGCAGCGTAGTAGGGGATAACTATGGC.

With regard to this clone: From the germline J gene comes the end of the CDR3, since the read stops 3 residues before it. The chain joins TRBV11-3 to TRBJ2-2; 7 nucleotides match TRBD1. The CDR3 consists of 15 residues. Germline CDR1 reads SGHNT; CDR2 reads YENEEA. CDR3 DNA, as far as it was read: TGTGCCAGCAGCCCGCTTCGACAGGGAAATTCACCG. As protein: CASSPLRQGNSP. The CDR3 reads in full as CASSPLRQGNSPLFF.